The 2 T cell receptor beta chains presented below share a single source sample, sequenced in a study of identical twins. TCRdb analysed the 5' RACE reads with MiXCR anew, one entry per CDR3 protein. The table has around 550,000 distinct CDR3 sequences, 12% to 15% seen once. Another study also made use of these data, one on yellow fever vaccine responses in identical twins.

Sequencing was performed on CD4+ T cells sorted from blood. Receptor source: a woman under 30 in good health.

The table lists this clonotype with a few counts. V and J are TRBV14 and TRBJ2-1; 10 bases agree with TRBD1. The CDR3 is made up of 18 amino acids. Germline assignment: CDR1 SGHDN and CDR2 FVKESK. The V segment lost 3 bases and the J segment 4 bases; nucleotides outside the gene matches: 12. CDR3 loop: CASSHRPGTGAGYNEQFF. The CDR3 DNA follows: TGTGCCAGCAGCCACAGACCCGGGACAGGGGCGGGTTACAATGAGCAGTTCTTC.

The DNA of the CDR3 is TGTGCCAGCAGAGGACAGGGGGGGAACGAGCAGTACTTC. Amino acid sequence: CASRGQGGNEQYF. V is TRBV12-3 or TRBV12-4 and J is TRBJ2-7; TRBD1 agrees at 10 bases. The J segment lost 5 bases and the V segment lost 6 bases, leaving 4 bases of the junction unmatched. The CDR3 sequence is 13 residues long.